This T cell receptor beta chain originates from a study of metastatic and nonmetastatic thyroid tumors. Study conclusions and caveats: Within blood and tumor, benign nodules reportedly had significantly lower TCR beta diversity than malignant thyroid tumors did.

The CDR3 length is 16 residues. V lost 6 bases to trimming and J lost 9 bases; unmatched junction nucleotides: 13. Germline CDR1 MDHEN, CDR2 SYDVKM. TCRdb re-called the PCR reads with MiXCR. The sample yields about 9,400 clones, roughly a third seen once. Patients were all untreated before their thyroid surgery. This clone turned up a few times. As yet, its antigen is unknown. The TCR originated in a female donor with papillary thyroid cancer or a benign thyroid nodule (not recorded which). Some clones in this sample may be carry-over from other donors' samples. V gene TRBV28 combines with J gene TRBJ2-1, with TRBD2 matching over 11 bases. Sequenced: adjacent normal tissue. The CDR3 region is CASSHGKTSGKTEQFF. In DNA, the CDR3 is TGTGCCAGCAGCCACGGAAAGACTAGCGGGAAGACTGAGCAGTTCTTC.